This entry concerns a single T cell receptor beta chain. The data stem from a study of T cell changes during pregnancy in multiple sclerosis. Using immunoSEQ multiplex PCR, the repertoire was profiled, and TCRdb retains in-frame clones only, with some absent. The sample lists 88,000 or so clones, roughly 94% occurring once. The junction had 6 bases not matched to a gene; V was cut back by 7 bases and J by 3 bases. CDR1 and CDR2 (germline): SNHLY, FYNNEI. This CDR3 comprises 14 residues. The specimen comprised peripheral blood, sampled before pregnancy. This chain joins TRBV2 and TRBJ2-1; 7 bases map to TRBD2. The receptor's source is a female donor with multiple sclerosis, enrolled in a pregnancy study. The CDR3 DNA reads TGTGCCAGCATGGGGCCTAGCGGCTACAATGAGCAGTTCTTC. It codes for CASMGPSGYNEQFF.